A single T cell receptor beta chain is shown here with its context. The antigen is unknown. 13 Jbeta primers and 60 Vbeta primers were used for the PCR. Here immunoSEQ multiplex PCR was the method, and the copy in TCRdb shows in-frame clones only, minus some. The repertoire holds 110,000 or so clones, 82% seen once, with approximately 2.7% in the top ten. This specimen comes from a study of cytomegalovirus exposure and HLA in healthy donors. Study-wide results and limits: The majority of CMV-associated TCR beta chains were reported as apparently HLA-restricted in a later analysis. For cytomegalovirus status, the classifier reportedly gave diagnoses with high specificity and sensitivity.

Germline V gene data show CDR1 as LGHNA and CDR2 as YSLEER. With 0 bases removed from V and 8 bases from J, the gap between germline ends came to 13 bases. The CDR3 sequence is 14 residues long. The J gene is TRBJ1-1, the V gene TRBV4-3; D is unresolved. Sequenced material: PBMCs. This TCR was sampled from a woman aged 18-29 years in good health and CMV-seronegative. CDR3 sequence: CASSQDNVRREAFF. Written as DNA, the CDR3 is TGCGCCAGCAGCCAAGATAACGTTAGGAGAGAAGCTTTCTTT.